These 27 T cell receptor beta chains were sequenced from one sample in a study of blood T cell repertoires in COVID-19. Sequencing used immunoSEQ multiplex PCR; TCRdb keeps in-frame clones, though not all of them. The data contain over 45,000 clones, 65% to 90% of them seen just once; the ten biggest clones take up roughly 7.3%. Sequenced sample: peripheral blood. The source of these receptors is a man aged 40-50 years with acute or convalescent COVID-19.

The chain carries TRBV11-3 and TRBJ2-5; tentatively, D is TRBD1 (6 bases). There are 14 residues in the CDR3. Trimming cost V 5 bases and J 4 bases, with 14 bases left between them. Germline lookup yields CDR1 SGHNT and CDR2 YENEEA. Here the CDR3 reads CASSRLGAGETQYF. The CDR3 nucleotides read TGTGCCAGCAGCCGCCTGGGGGCCGGAGAGACCCAGTACTTC.

The chain links TRBV28 to TRBJ2-3; 7 positions match TRBD1. The CDR3 totals 16 residues. The trim removed 2 bases at V and 3 bases at J, leaving 8 bases unmatched. From germline, CDR1 is MDHEN and CDR2 SYDVKM. CDR3 coding DNA: TGTGCCAGCAGTTTAATTTCCCAGGGGGTAACAGATACGCAGTATTTT. Protein sequence: CASSLISQGVTDTQYF.

V usage is TRBV5-1 and J usage is TRBJ1-1; 7 bases map to TRBD1. After removal of 0 bases from V and 0 bases from J, the junction contained 8 bases not matched to a gene. The CDR3 is 17 residues long. The germline CDR1 and CDR2 sequences are SGHRS and YFSETQ. The CDR3 spells CASSLDPGTALNTEAFF. Here the CDR3 DNA reads TGCGCCAGCAGCTTGGATCCAGGGACAGCCCTGAACACTGAAGCTTTCTTT.

The CDR3 DNA sequence: TGTGCCAGCAGTTACGCCTCATTAGGGGCAGGCACTGAAGCTTTCTTT. Translating it yields CASSYASLGAGTEAFF. V and J are TRBV6-2 or TRBV6-3 and TRBJ1-1, with D tentatively TRBD1 (5 bases). The CDR3 is 16 residues long. With 2 bases removed from V and 4 bases from J, the gap between germline ends came to 17 bases. Germline lookup yields CDR1 MNHEY and CDR2 SVGEGT.

J is TRBJ1-6 and V is TRBV5-6, with TRBD1 identical over 7 bases. In germline, CDR1 is SGHDT, CDR2 YYEEEE. This CDR3 is built from 14 residues. V was pared by 3 bases and J by 9 bases, with 6 bases of the junction left unmatched. The CDR3: CASSSDREGSPLHF. CDR3 bases: TGTGCCAGCAGCTCCGACAGGGAAGGTTCACCCCTCCACTTT. The full variable domain, with the rest looked up from reference TRBV5-6 and TRBJ1-6, is DAGVTQSPTHLIKTRGQQVTLRCSPKSGHDTVSWYQQALGQGPQFIFQYYEEEERQRGNFPDRFSGHQFPNYSSELNVNALLLGDSALYLCASSSDREGSPLHFGNGTRLTVT.

The CDR3 DNA follows: TGTGCCAGCAGCTTGGGGAGTCGGAAAAGAGAAGAGCAGTACTTC. Translation gives CASSLGSRKREEQYF. The chain carries TRBV5-8 and TRBJ2-7; D gene uncertain. Germline V gene sequence: CDR1 SGHTS, CDR2 YDEGEE. CDR3 length: 15 amino acids. Trimming shortened V by 0 bases and J by 7 bases, and 17 bases separated the two germline ends.

This chain links TRBV11-2 with TRBJ2-5; D unresolved. This CDR3 is built from 15 residues. Trimming took off 5 bases at V and 5 bases at J, with 18 bases between the two ends. Per germline, CDR1 SGHAT and CDR2 FQNNGV. CDR3 DNA: TGTGCCAGCAGCCCTGGGTACCTAAAAGCGGAGACCCAGTACTTC. Translating gives CASSPGYLKAETQYF.

The chain recombines TRBV7-2 with TRBJ2-2; D unresolved. The CDR3 contains 11 residues. Trimming cost V 7 bases and J 5 bases, with 5 bases left between them. Germline values: CDR1 SGHTA, CDR2 FQGNSA. Here the CDR3 reads CASTPTGELFF. Written as DNA, the CDR3 is TGTGCCAGCACTCCTACCGGGGAGCTGTTTTTT.

The chain combines TRBV5-1 with TRBJ1-2; D possibly corresponds to TRBD1 (6 bases). V was clipped by 1 base and J by 6 bases, with 16 bases between them. Germline V CDR1 and CDR2: SGHRS, YFSETQ. This CDR3 spans 15 amino acids. In nucleotides, the CDR3 is TGCGCCAGCAGCTTGTGGCCAGGGGTTTATAATGGCTACACCTTC. This gives the protein CASSLWPGVYNGYTF.

This clone was detected only a few times. The chain carries TRBV4-1 and TRBJ1-2; D is perhaps TRBD1 (5 bases). The CDR3 extends over 17 amino acids. The ends were cut back, 1 base at V and 4 bases at J, with 19 bases in the middle. Germline V CDR1 and CDR2: MGHRA, YSYEKL. The CDR3 sequence is CASSQVFGADVTYGYTF. Written as DNA, the CDR3 is TGCGCCAGCAGCCAAGTGTTTGGGGCAGACGTTACCTATGGCTACACCTTC.

The chain links TRBV7-3 to TRBJ2-5; D is perhaps TRBD2 (5 bases). Germline CDR1 is SGHTA and CDR2 is FQGTGA. The V end lost 4 bases, the J end lost 4 bases, and 10 bases lay between the germline ends. This CDR3 has 13 amino acids. CDR3 sequence (DNA): TGTGCCAGCAGCTCTCGGGCGGGAGAGACCCAGTACTTC. Translation gives CASSSRAGETQYF.

As DNA, the CDR3 is TGTGCCAGCAGCTCACTAGCGGGGGGATACAATGAGCAGTTCTTC. Its protein product is CASSSLAGGYNEQFF. The rearrangement uses TRBV11-2 and TRBJ2-1; 12 positions match TRBD2. This CDR3 has 15 amino acids. Germline V gene lookup returns CDR1 SGHAT and CDR2 FQNNGV. Losses at the gene ends were 4 bases for V and 4 bases for J; bases not matched to a gene: 2.

The chain has TRBV2 and TRBJ2-5; 8 positions agree with TRBD2. This CDR3 is built from 14 residues. CDR1 is SNHLY and CDR2 is FYNNEI in the germline V gene. Trimming cost V 8 bases and J 6 bases; bases outside gene matches: 11. The DNA of the CDR3 is TGTGCCAGCGGCCGGGCGGTAGCGGGGAAGACCCAGTACTTC. Protein product: CASGRAVAGKTQYF.

The rearrangement joins TRBV18 to TRBJ2-7, with TRBD2 matching over 7 bases. CDR3 size: 15 residues. V shed 4 bases and J 0 bases; nucleotides not matched to a gene: 6. CDR1 and CDR2 (germline): KGHSH, LQKENI. The CDR3 spells CASSRAGRTSYEQYF. CDR3 nucleotide sequence: TGTGCCAGCTCACGAGCGGGAAGGACCTCCTACGAGCAGTACTTC. The variable domain in full, with the rest retrieved from reference TRBV18 and TRBJ2-7, is NAGVMQNPRHLVRRRGQEARLRCSPMKGHSHVYWYRQLPEEGLKFMVYLQKENIIDESGMPKERFSAEFPKEGPSILRIQQVVRGDSAAYFCASSRAGRTSYEQYFGPGTRLTVT.

The CDR3 nucleotides are TGTGCCAGCAGCCAACTCTTGACAGGAAACACCATATATTTT. As protein: CASSQLLTGNTIYF. V usage is TRBV3-1 (or the pseudogene TRBV3-2) and J usage is TRBJ1-3; D gene ambiguous. This CDR3 is built from 14 residues. V lost 2 bases and J lost 4, with 9 bases in between. Germline CDR1 is LGHDT and CDR2 is YNNKEL (reference sequence).

This clone came up a few times. V is TRBV5-1 and J is TRBJ1-2, with TRBD1 identical over 10 bases. Trimming removed 4 bases from V and 6 bases from J; junction bases left unmatched: 9. The CDR3 runs 15 residues. The germline V gene has CDR1 SGHRS and CDR2 YFSETQ. CDR3 bases: TGCGCCAGCAGCGGCCGGGACAGGGGTTCGGATGGCTACACCTTC. It specifies CASSGRDRGSDGYTF. The variable domain in full, completed from reference TRBV5-1 and TRBJ1-2, reads KAGVTQTPRYLIKTRGQQVTLSCSPISGHRSVSWYQQTPGQGLQFLFEYFSETQRNKGNFPGRFSGRQFSNSRSEMNVSTLELGDSALYLCASSGRDRGSDGYTFGSGTRLTVV.

This clone was observed a few times. This chain joins TRBV6-4 and TRBJ2-2; 8 bases match TRBD2. Trimming removed 5 bases from V and 0 bases from J; junction bases left unmatched: 2. The CDR3 is 15 amino acids. Germline lookup yields CDR1 MRHNA and CDR2 SNTAGT. CDR3 amino acids: CASSMTSANTGELFF. DNA of the CDR3: TGTGCCAGCAGTATGACTAGCGCGAACACCGGGGAGCTGTTTTTT.

This clone has a count of ten or more. The chain combines TRBV5-1 with TRBJ2-7, with 9 bases lining up with TRBD1. Germline V lookup: CDR1 SGHRS, CDR2 YFSETQ. V lost 4 bases and J lost 5; bases outside the gene matches: 7. The CDR3 length is 14 residues. CDR3 sequence (DNA): TGCGCCAGCAGCCGATCCGGGACAGGGAACGAGCAGTACTTC. Its translation: CASSRSGTGNEQYF.

The rearrangement links TRBV5-4 to TRBJ1-2, with D perhaps TRBD1 (6 bases). The V end was cut by 4 bases, the J end by 4 bases, with 11 bases between. The CDR3 covers 13 residues. CDR1 and CDR2 (germline): SGHNT, YYREEE (reference sequence). CDR3 bases: TGTGCCAGCAGCCCTAGAGGGGGCTATGGCTACACCTTC. Translated, it gives CASSPRGGYGYTF. The complete variable domain, with remaining parts taken from reference TRBV5-4 and TRBJ1-2, reads ETGVTQSPTHLIKTRGQQVTLRCSSQSGHNTVSWYQQALGQGPQFIFQYYREEENGRGNFPPRFSGLQFPNYSSELNVNALELDDSALYLCASSPRGGYGYTFGSGTRLTVV.

The chain links TRBV11-2 to TRBJ2-2; the D is unclear. The CDR3 is 11 amino acids. CDR1 and CDR2 (germline): SGHAT, FQNNGV. Trimming removed 5 bases from V and 5 bases from J, with 3 bases in between. The CDR3 reads CASSQTGELFF. As DNA, the CDR3 is TGTGCCAGCAGCCAAACCGGGGAGCTGTTTTTT. Full variable domain (outside the CDR3, taken from reference TRBV11-2 and TRBJ2-2): EAGVAQSPRYKIIEKRQSVAFWCNPISGHATLYWYQQILGQGPKLLIQFQNNGVVDDSQLPKDRFSAERLKGVDSTLKIQPAKLEDSAVYLCASSQTGELFFGEGSRLTVL.

The V call is TRBV5-4, the J call TRBJ1-1, with D possibly being TRBD1 (6 bases). This CDR3 has 14 residues. V gave up 3 bases and J gave up 11 bases, with 20 bases separating them. From germline, CDR1 is SGHNT and CDR2 YYREEE (reference sequence). CDR3 nucleotides: TGTGCCAGCAGCTCTCCAAACGACAGGTGGATCGCTTTCTTT. This gives the protein CASSSPNDRWIAFF.

The V and J genes are TRBV7-9 and TRBJ2-7; D uncertain. Germline lookup yields CDR1 SEHNR and CDR2 FQNEAQ (reference sequence). V dropped 5 bases and J dropped 3 bases, with 5 bases sitting between them. The CDR3 runs to 11 residues. CDR3 region: CASSNYYEQYF. In DNA, the CDR3 is TGTGCCAGCAGCAACTACTACGAGCAGTACTTC.

Written as DNA, the CDR3 is TGTGCCAGCAGCCTCCAGGGGTCTGGCTACACCTTC. Translated, it gives CASSLQGSGYTF. This chain connects TRBV3-1 (or the pseudogene TRBV3-2) to TRBJ1-2; the D gene is possibly TRBD1 (6 bases). The CDR3 length is 12 residues. Trimming removed 4 bases at V and 7 bases at J, with 10 bases between. The germline CDR1 and CDR2 sequences are LGHDT and YNNKEL (reference sequence).

The chain joins TRBV5-1 to TRBJ2-7, with 7 bases that match TRBD1. V lost 0 bases, J lost 6 bases, and 3 bases stayed unmatched. CDR3 length equals 13 residues. Per the germline V gene, CDR1 is SGHRS and CDR2 is YFSETQ. The CDR3 DNA sequence: TGCGCCAGCAGCTTGGACAGGGGTATCGAGCAGTACTTC. Amino acid sequence: CASSLDRGIEQYF.

This chain links TRBV6-1 with TRBJ1-5; 10 nucleotides agree with TRBD1. The CDR3 loop spans 16 amino acids. CDR1 MNHNS and CDR2 SASEGT come from the germline V gene. Losses at the gene ends were 4 bases for V and 2 bases for J; bases not matched to a gene: 5. The DNA for the CDR3 is TGTGCCAGCAGTGCCTGGACAGGGGGACGCAATCAGCCCCAGCATTTT. Its protein is CASSAWTGGRNQPQHF.

The chain joins TRBV6-5 to TRBJ2-7; 10 nucleotides agree with TRBD1. Germline V gene data show CDR1 as MNHEY and CDR2 as SVGAGI. The CDR3 consists of 14 residues. J was trimmed by 7 bases and V by 4 bases; bases with no gene match: 7. The CDR3 DNA sequence: TGTGCCAGCAGTTCCGGGACAGGGGTACGGGAGCAGTACTTC. Its translation is CASSSGTGVREQYF.

V and J are TRBV11-2 and TRBJ2-5; D perhaps matches TRBD1 (6 bases). The ends were cut back, 2 bases at V and 0 bases at J, with 10 bases in the middle. This CDR3 comprises 15 residues. The V gene's germline CDR1 is SGHAT and CDR2 FQNNGV. The CDR3 protein is CASSLRGSYQETQYF. CDR3 DNA: TGTGCCAGCAGCTTAAGGGGGAGCTACCAAGAGACCCAGTACTTC.